This T cell receptor beta chain emerged from a study of CD8+CD57+ T cells in acquired aplastic anemia. Study summary: An average of roughly 2.9 ug of DNA was obtained from sorted CD4+ and CD8+ cells. Findings and caveats of the study: Between patients and controls, over 25 CD8+ CDR3 sequences were found in common. In CD8+ cells, Simpson's diversity showed no significant difference between patients and controls.

From germline, CDR1 is SQVTM and CDR2 ANQGSEA. This CDR3 is built from 14 residues. With V trimmed by 6 bases and J by 4 bases, 9 bases remained unmatched. This clonotype was recorded many times. Antigen specificity is unknown. Genomic DNA acted as the template from which TCR beta VDJ combination and CDR3 sequence profiling were carried out. TCRdb passed the reads through MiXCR, listing each CDR3 protein once. The sample yields a few hundred thousand distinct CDR3 sequences, 65% to 75% seen once. The rearrangement uses TRBV29-1 and TRBJ1-5; 7 bases map to TRBD1. Sample: sorted CD4+, CD8+, or CD8+CD57+ T cells (not recorded which) from PBMCs. The source is a human donor in good health, serving as a control. In nucleotides, the CDR3 is TGCAGCGTCACTTACGGGACAGTGAATCAGCCCCAGCATTTT. Its translation: CSVTYGTVNQPQHF.